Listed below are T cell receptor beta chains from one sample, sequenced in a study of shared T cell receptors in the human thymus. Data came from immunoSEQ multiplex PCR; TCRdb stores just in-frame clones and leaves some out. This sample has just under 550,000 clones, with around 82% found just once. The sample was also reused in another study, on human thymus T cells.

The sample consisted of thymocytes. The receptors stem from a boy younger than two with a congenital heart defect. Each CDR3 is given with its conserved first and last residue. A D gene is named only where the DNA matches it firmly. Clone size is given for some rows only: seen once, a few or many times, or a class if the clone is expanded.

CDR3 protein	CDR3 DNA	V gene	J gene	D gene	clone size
CASSPGLVNTGELFF	TGTGCCAGCAGCCCGGGACTAGTTAACACCGGGGAGCTGTTTTTT	TRBV7-3	TRBJ2-2	TRBD2	-
CASSPSRTASYEQYF	TGTGCCAGCTCACCGTCCCGGACAGCCTCCTACGAGCAGTACTTC	TRBV18	TRBJ2-7	-	-
CASSSGTSGNTGELFF	TGTGCCAGCTCAAGCGGGACTAGCGGGAACACCGGGGAGCTGTTTTTT	TRBV18	TRBJ2-2	TRBD2	few
CASRQGMNTEAFF	TGTGCCAGCCGACAGGGGATGAACACTGAAGCTTTCTTT	TRBV27	TRBJ1-1	TRBD1	-
CASSSGPNPQETQYF	TGTGCCAGCAGCTCAGGCCCGAATCCCCAGGAGACCCAGTACTTC	TRBV11-2	TRBJ2-5	-	once
CASSPEGTATNEKLFF	TGCGCCAGCAGCCCGGAGGGGACGGCAACTAATGAAAAACTGTTTTTT	TRBV5-1	TRBJ1-4	-	-
CASSLMGQGQETQYF	TGCGCCAGCAGCTTAATGGGGCAGGGACAAGAGACCCAGTACTTC	TRBV5-1	TRBJ2-5	-	-
CASSLVRVGTHSQRPTRETQYF	TGCGCCAGCAGCTTGGTGAGGGTGGGGACTCACAGCCAGCGCCCAACAAGGGAGACCCAGTACTTC	TRBV5-1	TRBJ2-5	-	once
CASSPGLARDEQFF	TGTGCCAGCAGCCCGGGACTAGCGAGGGATGAGCAGTTCTTC	TRBV7-7	TRBJ2-1	TRBD2	-
CSREARKEAFF	TGCAGCCGGGAAGCCCGAAAGGAGGCTTTCTTT	TRBV20-1	TRBJ1-1	-	-
CASGTGSLYSNQPQHF	TGTGCCAGCGGAACAGGGAGTCTCTATAGCAATCAGCCCCAGCATTTT	TRBV27	TRBJ1-5	-	-
CSVGTSGYNEQFF	TGCAGCGTCGGGACTAGCGGCTACAATGAGCAGTTCTTC	TRBV29-1	TRBJ2-1	TRBD2	-
CASPSSAVPSYEQYF	TGCGCCAGTCCCTCTAGCGCCGTTCCCTCCTACGAGCAGTACTTC	TRBV10-1	TRBJ2-7	-	-
CASSLLPPGSGPLGDTQYF	TGTGCCAGCAGTTTACTTCCTCCGGGAAGCGGGCCCTTGGGGGATACGCAGTATTTT	TRBV27	TRBJ2-3	-	-
CASSPGTSGRGPSTDTQYF	TGCGCCAGCAGCCCCGGGACTAGCGGGAGGGGCCCTAGCACAGATACGCAGTATTTT	TRBV4-3	TRBJ2-3	TRBD2	-
CASTLGGGSNYGYTF	TGTGCCAGCACCCTTGGGGGGGGAAGCAACTATGGCTACACCTTC	TRBV28	TRBJ1-2	-	-
CASSPYYIEALAKNIQYF	TGTGCCAGCAGCCCCTACTATATCGAGGCCCTGGCCAAAAACATTCAGTACTTC	TRBV28	TRBJ2-4	-	once